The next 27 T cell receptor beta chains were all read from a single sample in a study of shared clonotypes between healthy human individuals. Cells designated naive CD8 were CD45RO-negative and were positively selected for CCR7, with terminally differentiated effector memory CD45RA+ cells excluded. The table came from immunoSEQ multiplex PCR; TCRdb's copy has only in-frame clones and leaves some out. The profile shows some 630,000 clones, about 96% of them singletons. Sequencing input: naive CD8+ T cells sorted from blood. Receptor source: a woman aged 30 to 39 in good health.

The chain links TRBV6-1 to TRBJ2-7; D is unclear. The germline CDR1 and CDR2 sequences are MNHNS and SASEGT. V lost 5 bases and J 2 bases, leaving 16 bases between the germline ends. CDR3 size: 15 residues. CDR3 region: CASSLTFALTYEQYF. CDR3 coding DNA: TGTGCCAGCAGTTTGACTTTTGCCCTGACCTACGAGCAGTACTTC.

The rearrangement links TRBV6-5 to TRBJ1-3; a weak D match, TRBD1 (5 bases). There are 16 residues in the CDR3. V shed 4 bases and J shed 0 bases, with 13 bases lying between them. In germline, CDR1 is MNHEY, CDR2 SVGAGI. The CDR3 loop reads CASSFQMGLSGNTIYF. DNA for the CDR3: TGTGCCAGCAGTTTCCAAATGGGACTCTCTGGAAACACCATATATTTT.

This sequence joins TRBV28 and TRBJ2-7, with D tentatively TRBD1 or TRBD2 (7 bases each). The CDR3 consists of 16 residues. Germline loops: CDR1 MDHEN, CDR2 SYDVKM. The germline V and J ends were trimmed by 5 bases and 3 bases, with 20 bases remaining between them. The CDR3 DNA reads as TGTGCCAGCAGTCTACTAGCAGGGGGAGGGTACTACGAGCAGTACTTC. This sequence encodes CASSLLAGGGYYEQYF.

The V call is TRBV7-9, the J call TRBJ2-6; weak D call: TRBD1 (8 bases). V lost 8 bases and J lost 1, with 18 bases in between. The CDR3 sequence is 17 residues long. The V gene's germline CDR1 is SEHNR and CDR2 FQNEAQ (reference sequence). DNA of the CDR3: TGTGCCAGCGCCAAGGACAGGGAGGGATCTGGGGCCAACGTCCTGACTTTC. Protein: CASAKDREGSGANVLTF.

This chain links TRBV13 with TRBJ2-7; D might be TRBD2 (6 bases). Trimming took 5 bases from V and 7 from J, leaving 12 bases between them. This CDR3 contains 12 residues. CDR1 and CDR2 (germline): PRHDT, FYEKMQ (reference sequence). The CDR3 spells CASSPTGLEQYF. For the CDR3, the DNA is TGTGCCAGCAGCCCTACCGGACTAGAGCAGTACTTC.

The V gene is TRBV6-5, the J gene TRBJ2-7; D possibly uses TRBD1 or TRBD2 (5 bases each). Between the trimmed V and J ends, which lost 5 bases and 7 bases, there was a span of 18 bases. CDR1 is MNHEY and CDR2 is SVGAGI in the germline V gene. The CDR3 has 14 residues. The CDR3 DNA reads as TGTGCCAGCAGTATAAAGGGGACCCTGGGGGAGCAGTACTTC. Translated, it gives CASSIKGTLGEQYF.

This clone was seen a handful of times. CDR3 DNA sequence: TGCGCCAGCAGCTTTGCGATCAACACTGAAGCTTTCTTT. Protein product: CASSFAINTEAFF. The chain is built from TRBV5-1 and TRBJ1-1; D not resolved. Germline-derived CDR1 and CDR2 are SGHRS and YFSETQ. The CDR3 sequence is 13 residues long. Trimming removed 2 bases from V and 2 bases from J, with 7 bases in between.

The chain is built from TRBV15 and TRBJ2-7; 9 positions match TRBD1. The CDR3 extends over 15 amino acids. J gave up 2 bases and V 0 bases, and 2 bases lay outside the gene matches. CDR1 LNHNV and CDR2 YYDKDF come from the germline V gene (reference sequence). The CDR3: CATSRDRQGAYEQYF. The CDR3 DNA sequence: TGTGCCACCAGCAGAGACAGACAGGGGGCCTACGAGCAGTACTTC.

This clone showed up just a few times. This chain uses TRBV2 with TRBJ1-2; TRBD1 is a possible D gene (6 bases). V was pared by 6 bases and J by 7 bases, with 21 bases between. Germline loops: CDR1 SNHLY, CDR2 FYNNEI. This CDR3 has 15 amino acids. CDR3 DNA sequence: TGTGCCAGCAGCGCGAGGACAGCCCCCTGGGGTGGCTACACCTTC. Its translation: CASSARTAPWGGYTF.

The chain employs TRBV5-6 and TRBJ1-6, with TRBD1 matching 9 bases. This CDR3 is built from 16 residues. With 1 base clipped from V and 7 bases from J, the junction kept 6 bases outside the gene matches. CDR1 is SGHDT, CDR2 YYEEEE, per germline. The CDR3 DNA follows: TGTGCCAGCAGCTTGATGACAGGGGGAGAAAATTCACCCCTCCACTTT. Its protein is CASSLMTGGENSPLHF.

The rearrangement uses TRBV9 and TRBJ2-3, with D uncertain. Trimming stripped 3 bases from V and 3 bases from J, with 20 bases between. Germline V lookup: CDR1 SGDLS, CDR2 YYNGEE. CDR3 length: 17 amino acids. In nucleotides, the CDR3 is TGTGCCAGCAGCGAGGATCACAGATGGACGGTAACAGATACGCAGTATTTT. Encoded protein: CASSEDHRWTVTDTQYF.

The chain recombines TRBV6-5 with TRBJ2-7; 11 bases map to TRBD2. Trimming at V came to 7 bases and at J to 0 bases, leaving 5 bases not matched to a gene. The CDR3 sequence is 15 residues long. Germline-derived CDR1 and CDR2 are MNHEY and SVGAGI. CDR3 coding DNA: TGTGCCAGCAAACCAACTAGCGGGAGCTCCTACGAGCAGTACTTC. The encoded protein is CASKPTSGSSYEQYF.

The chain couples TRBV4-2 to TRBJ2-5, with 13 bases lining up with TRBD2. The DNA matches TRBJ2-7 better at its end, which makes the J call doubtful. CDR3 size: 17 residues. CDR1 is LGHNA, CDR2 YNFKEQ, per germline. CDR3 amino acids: CASSQAGLAGVSYEQYF. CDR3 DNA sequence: TGTGCCAGCAGCCAGGCCGGACTAGCGGGAGTTTCCTACGAGCAGTACTTC.

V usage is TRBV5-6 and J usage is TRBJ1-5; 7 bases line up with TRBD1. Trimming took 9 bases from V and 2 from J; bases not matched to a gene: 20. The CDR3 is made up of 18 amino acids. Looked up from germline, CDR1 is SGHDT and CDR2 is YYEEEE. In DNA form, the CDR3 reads TGTGCCACCGAAACCGGGACAGTGCCCGATGGGGGCAATCAGCCCCAGCATTTT. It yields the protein CATETGTVPDGGNQPQHF.

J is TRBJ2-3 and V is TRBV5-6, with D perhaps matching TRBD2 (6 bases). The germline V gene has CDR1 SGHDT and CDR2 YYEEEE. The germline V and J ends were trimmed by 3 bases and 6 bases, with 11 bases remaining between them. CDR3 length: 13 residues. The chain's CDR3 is CASSYRDFDTQYF. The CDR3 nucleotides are TGTGCCAGCAGCTACCGGGACTTCGATACGCAGTATTTT.

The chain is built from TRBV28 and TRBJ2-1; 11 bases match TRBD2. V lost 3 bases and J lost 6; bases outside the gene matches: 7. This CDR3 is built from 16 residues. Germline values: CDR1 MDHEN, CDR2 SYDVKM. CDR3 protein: CASSFVTSGRINEQFF. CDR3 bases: TGTGCCAGCAGTTTTGTCACTAGCGGGAGAATCAATGAGCAGTTCTTC. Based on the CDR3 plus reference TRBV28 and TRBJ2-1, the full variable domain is DVKVTQSSRYLVKRTGEKVFLECVQDMDHENMFWYRQDPGLGLRLIYFSYDVKMKEKGDIPEGYSVSREKKERFSLILESASTNQTSMYLCASSFVTSGRINEQFFGPGTRLTVL.

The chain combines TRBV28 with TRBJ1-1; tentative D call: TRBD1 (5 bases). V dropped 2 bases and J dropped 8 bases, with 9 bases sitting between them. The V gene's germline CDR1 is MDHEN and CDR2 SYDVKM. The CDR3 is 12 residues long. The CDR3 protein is CASSLIGGEAFF. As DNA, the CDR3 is TGTGCCAGCAGTTTAATCGGGGGAGAAGCTTTCTTT.

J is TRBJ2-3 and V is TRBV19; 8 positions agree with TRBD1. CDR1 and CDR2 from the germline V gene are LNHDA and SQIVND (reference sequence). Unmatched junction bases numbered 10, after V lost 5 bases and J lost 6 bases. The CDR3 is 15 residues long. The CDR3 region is CASSFIQGAPDTQYF. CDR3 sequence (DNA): TGTGCCAGTAGTTTTATCCAGGGGGCTCCTGATACGCAGTATTTT.

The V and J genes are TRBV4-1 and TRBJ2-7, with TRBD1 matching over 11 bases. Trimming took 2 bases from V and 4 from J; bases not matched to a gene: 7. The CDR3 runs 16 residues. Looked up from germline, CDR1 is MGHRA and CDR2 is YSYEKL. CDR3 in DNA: TGCGCCAGCAGCCAACAACCGGGACAGGGGGGTTACGAGCAGTACTTC. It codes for CASSQQPGQGGYEQYF.

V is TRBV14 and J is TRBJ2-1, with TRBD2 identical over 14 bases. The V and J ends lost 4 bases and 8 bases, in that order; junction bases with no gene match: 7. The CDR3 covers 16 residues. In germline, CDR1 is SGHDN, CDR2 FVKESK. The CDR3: CASSLTGLAGVYEQFF. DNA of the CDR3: TGTGCCAGCAGCCTGACGGGACTAGCGGGAGTGTATGAGCAGTTCTTC.

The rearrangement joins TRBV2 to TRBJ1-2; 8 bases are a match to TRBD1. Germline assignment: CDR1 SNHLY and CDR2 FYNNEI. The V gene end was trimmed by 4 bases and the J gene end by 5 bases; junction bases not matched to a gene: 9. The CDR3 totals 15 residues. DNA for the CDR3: TGTGCCAGCAGTGTAGCAGGGGGCGCTTGGTATGGCTACACCTTC. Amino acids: CASSVAGGAWYGYTF.

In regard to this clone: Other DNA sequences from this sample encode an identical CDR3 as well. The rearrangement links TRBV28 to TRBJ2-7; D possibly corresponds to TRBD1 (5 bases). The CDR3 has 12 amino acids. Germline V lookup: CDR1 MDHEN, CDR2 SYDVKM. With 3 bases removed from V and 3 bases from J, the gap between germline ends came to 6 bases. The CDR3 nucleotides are TGTGCCAGCAGTTTGACAGTCTACGAGCAGTACTTC. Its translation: CASSLTVYEQYF.

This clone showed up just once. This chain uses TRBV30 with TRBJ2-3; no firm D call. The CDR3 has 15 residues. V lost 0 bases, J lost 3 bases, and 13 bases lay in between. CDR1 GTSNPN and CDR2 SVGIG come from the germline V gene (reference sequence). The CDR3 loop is CAWSVLAVGTDTQYF. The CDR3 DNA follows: TGTGCCTGGAGTGTACTGGCGGTCGGGACAGATACGCAGTATTTT.

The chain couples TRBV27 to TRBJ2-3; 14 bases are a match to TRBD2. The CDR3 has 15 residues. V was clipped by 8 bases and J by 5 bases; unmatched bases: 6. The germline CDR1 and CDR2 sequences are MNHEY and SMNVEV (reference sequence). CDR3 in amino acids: CASGPGTSGRDTQYF. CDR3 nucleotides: TGTGCCAGCGGTCCCGGGACTAGCGGGAGAGATACGCAGTATTTT.

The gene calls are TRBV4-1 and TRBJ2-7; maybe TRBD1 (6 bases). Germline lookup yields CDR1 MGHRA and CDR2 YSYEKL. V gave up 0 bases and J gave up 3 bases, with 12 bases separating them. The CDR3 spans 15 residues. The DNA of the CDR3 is TGCGCCAGCAGCCAAGACAGGACAGCGGACTACGAGCAGTACTTC. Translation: CASSQDRTADYEQYF.

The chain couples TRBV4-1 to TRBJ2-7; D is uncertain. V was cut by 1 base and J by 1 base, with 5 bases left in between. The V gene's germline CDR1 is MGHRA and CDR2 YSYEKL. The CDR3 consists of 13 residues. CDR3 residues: CASSQASSYEQYF. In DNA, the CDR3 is TGCGCCAGCAGCCAAGCCAGTTCCTACGAGCAGTACTTC.

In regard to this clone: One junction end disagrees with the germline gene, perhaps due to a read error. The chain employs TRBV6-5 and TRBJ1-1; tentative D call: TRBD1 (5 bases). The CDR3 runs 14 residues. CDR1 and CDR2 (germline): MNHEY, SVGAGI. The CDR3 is CASSYTRGRTAAFF. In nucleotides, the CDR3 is TGTGCCAGCAGTTACACAAGGGGCAGGACTGCAGCTTTCTTT.